This T cell receptor (beta chain) emerged from a study of T cell repertoires in cytomegalovirus infection (dated by TCRdb to the late 2010s). Concerning the study at large: The HLA type of each donor mattered for the analysis, because public TCR beta signatures pointed to carriage of CMV infection along with the matching HLA type. What the study reported, not specific to this receptor: Cumulative frequency of public TCR beta family members discriminated carriers of CMV infection plus the relevant HLA type in this cohort and an independent approximately 350-donor cohort. The ex vivo response was dominated by HLA-C-restricted CMV-specific TCR beta clonotypes, and the single most frequent clonotype in two of eight donors was supplied by these HLA-C-restricted clonotypes.

TCRdb lists the instrument as Illumina HiSeq 1500. Clones were called with MiXCR by TCRdb after fastp trimmed the public reads at Q25, and only in-frame beta chains were retained. When rows share a CDR3 protein, they turn into one entry using the most common DNA and genes. This sample gives some 680,000 distinct CDR3 sequences in total; approximately 34% of them show up just once. The ten most abundant clones make up around 2.6% of the sample. On this clonotype: This clone's antigen is unknown. No base-level quality is on record; no much larger clone is a single base apart.

The CDR3 sequence holds 14 residues, the cysteine and phenylalanine included. Solely the CDR3 DNA is kept, with 42 bases framed from the first base. At the junction V is shortened by 0 bases and J by 2 bases, with 10 bases in between. CDR1 and CDR2, looked up from the germline V gene (reference sequence), are DFQATT and SNEGSKA. The TCR originated in a human donor in good health (CMV status not recorded). Some clones in this sample may be carry-over from other donors' samples. This receptor chain uses TRBV20-1 and TRBJ1-2, and the D gene may be TRBD1, 5 bases matching. The sequencing sample was made of PBMCs. The CDR3 protein sequence reads: CSARDGGGNYGYTF. The nucleotides read TGCAGTGCTAGAGATGGGGGGGGAAACTATGGCTACACCTTC.